This T cell receptor (beta chain) was documented in a study of shared clonotypes between healthy human individuals. Sequenced by immunoSEQ multiplex PCR; TCRdb stores in-frame clones only, minus some. The sample consists of fewer than 500,000 clones, nearly 80% of them appearing once. The donor cohort consisted entirely of Caucasian adults residing in Nashville, Tennessee. This CDR3 contains 16 residues. CDR1 and CDR2 (germline): SEHNR, FQNEAQ (reference sequence). J lost 0 bases, V lost 5 bases, and 7 bases had no gene match. The source is a woman in her thirties or forties in good health. Some clones in this sample may be carry-over from other donors' samples. J is TRBJ2-3 and V is TRBV7-9, with 8 bases lining up with TRBD2. The specimen sequenced was PBMCs. The CDR3 reads CASSPRRGDSTDTQYF. The CDR3 region has the DNA TGTGCCAGCAGCCCCCGGCGGGGGGACAGCACAGATACGCAGTATTTT.